This T cell receptor beta chain was profiled in a study of blood T cell repertoires in COVID-19. The overall study: Samples taken during acute and convalescent COVID-19 were collected in the United States, Italy and Spain. Sources were T cells, B-cell-depleted T cells, or PBMCs; the material itself was cDNA or gDNA.

CDR3 length: 18 residues. In the authors' workflow: Estimation of nucleated cell counts was performed using reference gene primer amplification. Measured with immunoSEQ multiplex PCR; TCRdb has only the in-frame clones, and not every one. The DNA was the basis for D and trimming; V, J and clone size are from that table. The sample includes about 280,000 clones, 85% of them seen just once. V usage is TRBV21-1 and J usage is TRBJ1-2; the table gives TRBD1 as D, unverified against the DNA. TRBV21-1 is labeled a pseudogene. Source material: peripheral blood. This clonotype was sampled from a man aged 45-65 years with active or convalescent COVID-19. The CDR3 protein is CASSTDGVMRQAWRGYTF. CDR3 DNA sequence: TGTGCCAGCAGCACCGACGGTGTTATGCGACAGGCTTGGAGGGGCTACACCTTC.